Shown below are 2 T cell receptor beta chains from a single sample sequenced in a study of blood T cell repertoires in COVID-19. Repertoires were generated with immunoSEQ multiplex PCR, while TCRdb's copy carries only in-frame clones and drops some. Here the sample spans around 150,000 clones, about 81% being singletons. Sequenced: peripheral blood. All receptors come from a man aged 55-75 years with active or convalescent COVID-19.

With regard to this clone: The sample contains more than one DNA sequence encoding this CDR3. V is TRBV5-4 and J is TRBJ1-4; no definite D call. The ends were cut back, 0 bases at V and 3 bases at J, with 6 bases in the middle. CDR1 is SGHNT, CDR2 YYREEE, per germline (reference sequence). The CDR3 spans 14 residues. Written as DNA, the CDR3 is TGTGCCAGCAGCTTGGGGCAGTCTAATGAAAAACTGTTTTTT. Residues: CASSLGQSNEKLFF. The whole variable domain, remainder taken from reference TRBV5-4 and TRBJ1-4, is ETGVTQSPTHLIKTRGQQVTLRCSSQSGHNTVSWYQQALGQGPQFIFQYYREEENGRGNFPPRFSGLQFPNYSSELNVNALELDDSALYLCASSLGQSNEKLFFGSGTQLSVL.

Only a few counts were recorded for this clone. This chain uses TRBV24-1 with TRBJ1-2; D is ambiguous. Germline V gene sequence: CDR1 KGHDR, CDR2 SFDVKD. The CDR3 has 13 residues. Deletions cut 5 bases from V and 0 bases from J, with 6 bases between. The CDR3 nucleotides are TGTGCCACCAGTGCGGGGACTAACTATGGCTACACCTTC. This sequence encodes CATSAGTNYGYTF.